Sequencing of this T cell receptor beta chain was carried out in a study of T cell responses to AZD1222 COVID-19 vaccine. Assay used: immunoSEQ multiplex PCR; TCRdb lists only in-frame clones, some missing. The table shows 100,000 or so clones, with approximately 92% occurring only once. Of note for this clone: Its antigen is still unknown.

V dropped 1 base and J dropped 1 base, with 8 bases sitting between them. Germline-derived CDR1 and CDR2 are LGHDT and YNNKEL (reference sequence). There are 14 residues in the CDR3. Study results and limitations: Two AZD1222 administrations were followed by greater Spike-specific TCR breadth and depth. Spike-wide coverage was observed for vaccine-associated CD4 TCRs, with dominant responses at 160-218 and 743-854.

The sequence was collected from an adult in good health. Here the sequenced sample was peripheral blood, taken on day 0 of AZD1222 vaccination. This chain joins TRBV3-1 (or the pseudogene TRBV3-2) and TRBJ2-7; D gene unclear. The CDR3 coding sequence is TGTGCCAGCAGCCAAGCCGGAGCGTCCTACGAGCAGTACTTC. Residues: CASSQAGASYEQYF.